The 28 T cell receptor beta chains reported below all come from one sample, sequenced in a study of T cell repertoires in cytomegalovirus infection. These TCRs are of unknown antigen specificity. MiXCR was run by TCRdb on the reads, yielding one entry per CDR3 protein. The data hold 800,000 to 950,000 distinct CDR3 sequences, with 30% to 35% observed a single time. Material: cultured CD8+ T cells from PBMCs, obtained from culture after CMV antigen stimulation. The receptor set was obtained from a human donor in good health (CMV status not recorded). Some clones in this sample may be carry-over from other donors' samples.

This clonotype has a handful of counts. V usage is TRBV28 and J usage is TRBJ2-7, with 11 bases lining up with TRBD1. This CDR3 has 15 residues. The junction had 7 bases not matched to a gene; V was cut back by 9 bases and J by 0 bases. CDR1 is MDHEN and CDR2 is SYDVKM in the germline V gene. The CDR3 spells CASSPGTGGSYEQYV. DNA for the CDR3: TGTGCCAGTAGCCCCGGGACAGGGGGCTCCTACGAGCAGTACGTC.

The chain uses TRBV12-3 or TRBV12-4 and TRBJ2-7; D gene uncertain. The V end was cut by 4 bases, the J end by 7 bases, with 11 bases between. This CDR3 has 12 amino acids. The CDR3 spells CASSYSLGEQYV. Written as DNA, the CDR3 is TGTGCCAGCAGTTACTCCCTAGGTGAGCAGTACGTC.

The chain employs TRBV6-1 and TRBJ1-1; the D gene is possibly TRBD1 (6 bases). The CDR3 contains 13 residues. In germline, CDR1 is MNHNS, CDR2 SASEGT. V lost 8 bases to trimming and J lost 0 bases, with 10 bases between them. CDR3 protein: CASPEGVNTEAFF. CDR3 DNA: TGTGCCAGCCCAGAGGGGGTGAACACTGAAGCTTTCTTT.

This clonotype was observed at least ten times. The chain recombines TRBV13 with TRBJ2-1; 11 nucleotides match TRBD2. V dropped 3 bases and J dropped 4; count of bases not matched to a gene: 2. Germline V gene sequence: CDR1 PRHDT, CDR2 FYEKMQ (reference sequence). The CDR3 has 15 residues. Here the CDR3 reads CASSFSGGGYNEQFF. In DNA form, the CDR3 reads TGTGCCAGCAGCTTTAGCGGGGGGGGGTACAATGAGCAGTTCTTC.

This chain joins TRBV15 and TRBJ1-5; tentative D call: TRBD1 (5 bases). The CDR3 runs 15 residues. Germline V gene lookup returns CDR1 LNHNV and CDR2 YYDKDF (reference sequence). V gave up 0 bases and J gave up 6 bases, with 12 bases separating them. The CDR3 DNA follows: TGTGCCACCAGCAGAGATAAGGGGCAGGTTCAGCCCCAGCATTTT. This encodes CATSRDKGQVQPQHF.

The CDR3 reads CSVEGDRVYEQYF. CDR3 DNA: TGCAGCGTTGAAGGTGATAGGGTCTACGAGCAGTACTTC. This chain uses TRBV29-1 with TRBJ2-7; D gene ambiguous. The CDR3 runs 13 residues. Germline V gives CDR1 SQVTM, CDR2 ANQGSEA. The V gene lost 1 base and the J gene lost 3 bases, with 10 bases spanning the gap.

This clonotype appeared once. V usage is TRBV6-1 and J usage is TRBJ2-3; TRBD2 agrees at 8 bases. The CDR3 extends over 12 amino acids. The trim removed 10 bases at V and 5 bases at J, leaving 5 bases unmatched. Per the germline V gene, CDR1 is MNHNS and CDR2 is SASEGT. The CDR3 sequence is CATRRGGDTQYF. The CDR3 bases are TGTGCCACCCGCCGGGGGGGAGATACGCAGTATTTT.

This clonotype was recorded at least ten times. This chain uses TRBV15 with TRBJ1-2; D gene uncertain. The germline gives CDR1 LNHNV, CDR2 YYDKDF (reference sequence). V lost 1 base, J lost 2 bases, and 8 bases lay in between. CDR3 length: 14 amino acids. The CDR3 sequence is CATSRGRENYGYTF. The DNA of the CDR3 is TGTGCCACCAGCAGAGGGAGAGAAAACTATGGCTACACCTTC.

On this clonotype itself: Because it lacks the conserved phenylalanine or tryptophan at the end, this CDR3 is likely a read error. The gene calls are TRBV4-1 and TRBJ2-3, with D tentatively TRBD1 (7 bases). This CDR3 contains 19 residues. Germline V CDR1 and CDR2: MGHRA, YSYEKL. V was pared by 1 base and J by 0 bases, with 20 bases between. For the CDR3, the DNA is TGCGCCAGCAGCCAAGTGGGGACGGGGGCAGGGGGTAGCACAGATACGCAGTATTCT. It yields the protein CASSQVGTGAGGSTDTQYS.

The chain is built from TRBV25-1 and TRBJ2-5, with D unclear. The CDR3 loop spans 11 amino acids. Per the germline V gene, CDR1 is MGHDK and CDR2 is SYGVNS. The germline V and J ends were trimmed by 1 base and 6 bases, with 3 bases remaining between them. The CDR3 region has the DNA TGTGCCAGCAGTGAATTTCAGACCCAGTACTTC. Translation: CASSEFQTQYF.

The genes are TRBV7-8 and TRBJ2-5; the match to TRBD1 covers 10 bases. V dropped 5 bases and J dropped 0; count of bases not matched to a gene: 6. This CDR3 region has 16 residues. Germline-derived CDR1 and CDR2 are SGHVS and FQNEAQ. CDR3 coding DNA: TGTGCCAGCAGCGTCCCGGGACAGGGGTACCAAGAGACCCAGTACTTC. Residues: CASSVPGQGYQETQYF.

The genes are TRBV10-3 and TRBJ1-2; 7 nucleotides line up with TRBD1. The CDR3 covers 15 residues. The germline V gene encodes CDR1 ENHRY and CDR2 SYGVKD. The ends lost 2 bases at V and 4 bases at J; junction bases unmatched: 7. The CDR3 region has the DNA TGTGCCATCAGTGAGACGGGACAGAGCATCTATGGCTACACCTTC. Protein sequence: CAISETGQSIYGYTF.

The CDR3 DNA follows: TGTGCCAGCAGTTACGGGAGGGGGGGCAATCAGCCCCAGCATTTT. Translation gives CASSYGRGGNQPQHF. V gene TRBV6-5 combines with J gene TRBJ1-5; D may be TRBD1 (6 bases). The CDR3 runs to 15 residues. V was clipped by 2 bases and J by 2 bases, with 10 bases between them. The V gene's germline CDR1 is MNHEY and CDR2 SVGAGI.

V and J are TRBV27 and TRBJ2-3, with TRBD1 matching 7 bases. Germline V gene sequence: CDR1 MNHEY, CDR2 SMNVEV (reference sequence). The CDR3 sequence is 15 residues long. V trimming: 4 bases; J trimming: 3 bases; junction bases outside the gene matches: 7. The CDR3 sequence: CASSSLPGGTDTQYF. The CDR3, as DNA: TGTGCCAGCAGTTCCCTCCCAGGGGGTACAGATACGCAGTATTTT.

The rearrangement joins TRBV27 to TRBJ2-1, with a tentative D call TRBD2 (6 bases). The germline gives CDR1 MNHEY, CDR2 SMNVEV (reference sequence). V was cut by 1 base and J by 2 bases, with 12 bases left in between. The CDR3 is made up of 16 amino acids. In DNA, the CDR3 is TGTGCCAGCAGTTTATTGGGATCGGGGGCCTACAATGAGCAGTTCTTC. Translation: CASSLLGSGAYNEQFF.

J is TRBJ2-6 and V is TRBV4-2; TRBD1 is a possible D gene (6 bases). The V and J ends lost 6 bases and 1 base respectively, with 13 bases between them. Germline lookup yields CDR1 LGHNA and CDR2 YNFKEQ. This CDR3 has 16 amino acids. CDR3 amino acids: CASSRTALSGANVLTF. In nucleotides, the CDR3 is TGTGCCAGCAGTAGGACAGCATTGTCTGGGGCCAACGTCCTGACTTTC.

In this sample, this clonotype turned up many times. The CDR3 region is CASSLDRGNEKLFF. CDR3 nucleotides: TGTGCCAGCAGCCTGGACAGGGGGAATGAAAAACTGTTTTTT. The chain links TRBV7-2 to TRBJ1-4; 10 nucleotides match TRBD1. V dropped 5 bases and J dropped 5; count of bases not matched to a gene: 2. The V gene's germline CDR1 is SGHTA and CDR2 FQGNSA. The CDR3 consists of 14 residues. The complete variable domain, with remaining parts taken from reference TRBV7-2 and TRBJ1-4, reads GAGVSQSPSNKVTEKGKDVELRCDPISGHTALYWYRQSLGQGLEFLIYFQGNSAPDKSGLPSDRFSAERTGGSVSTLTIQRTQQEDSAVYLCASSLDRGNEKLFFGSGTQLSVL.

This clonotype was seen a handful of times. The V gene is TRBV6-5, the J gene TRBJ1-1; D is ambiguous. The germline gives CDR1 MNHEY, CDR2 SVGAGI. Trimming cost V 0 bases and J 5 bases, with 10 bases left between them. The CDR3 loop spans 14 amino acids. The CDR3 region is CASSYSPSPTEAFF. As DNA, the CDR3 is TGTGCCAGCAGTTACTCTCCCAGCCCAACTGAAGCTTTCTTT.

The CDR3 nucleotides read TGTGCCAGCAGCCTAGGGGAGGGGGGGATGAACACTGAAGCTTTCTTT. Translated, it gives CASSLGEGGMNTEAFF. The chain carries TRBV5-4 and TRBJ1-1; perhaps TRBD1 as D (6 bases). V gave up 4 bases and J gave up 0 bases, with 16 bases separating them. Germline-derived CDR1 and CDR2 are SGHNT and YYREEE (reference sequence). The CDR3 consists of 16 residues. Looking up the rest from reference TRBV5-4 and TRBJ1-1 gives the full variable domain: ETGVTQSPTHLIKTRGQQVTLRCSSQSGHNTVSWYQQALGQGPQFIFQYYREEENGRGNFPPRFSGLQFPNYSSELNVNALELDDSALYLCASSLGEGGMNTEAFFGQGTRLTVV.

The sample holds a few counts of this clonotype. The gene calls are TRBV7-2 and TRBJ1-2; TRBD1 aligns across 7 bases. With V trimmed by 5 bases and J by 4 bases, 13 bases remained unmatched. The CDR3 sequence is 16 residues long. Per the germline V gene, CDR1 is SGHTA and CDR2 is FQGNSA. CDR3 sequence reads: CASSEGDSRNFYGYTF. Here the CDR3 DNA reads TGTGCCAGCAGCGAAGGGGACAGCCGAAACTTCTATGGCTACACCTTC. Filled out from reference TRBV7-2 and TRBJ1-2, the complete variable domain reads GAGVSQSPSNKVTEKGKDVELRCDPISGHTALYWYRQSLGQGLEFLIYFQGNSAPDKSGLPSDRFSAERTGGSVSTLTIQRTQQEDSAVYLCASSEGDSRNFYGYTFGSGTRLTVV.

This clonotype was seen just once. A much larger clone differs by one base, so this may be a read error. The chain links TRBV7-6 to TRBJ1-4; D is undetermined. From germline, CDR1 is SGHVS and CDR2 FNYEAQ. The CDR3 is 17 residues long. In DNA form, the CDR3 reads TGTGCCAGCAGCTCATTCCCCCCGGGGAGCGGTAATGGAAAACTGTTTTTT. Translation gives CASSSFPPGSGNGKLFF. Together with reference TRBV7-6 and TRBJ1-4, the CDR3 gives the full variable domain: GAGVSQSPRYKVTKRGQDVALRCDPISGHVSLYWYRQALGQGPEFLTYFNYEAQQDKSGLPNDRFSAERPEGSISTLTIQRTEQRDSAMYRCASSSFPPGSGNGKLFFGSGTQLSVL.

About this clonotype itself: It may be a read error: a sequence one base away is much more abundant. The gene calls are TRBV7-2 and TRBJ2-3; 11 nucleotides match TRBD2. From germline, CDR1 is SGHTA and CDR2 FQGNSA. The CDR3 is 15 amino acids. J was trimmed by 5 bases and V by 7 bases; bases with no gene match: 8. CDR3 bases: TGTGCCAGCATCACTAGCGGGGGAGCCGGAGATACGCAGTATTTT. Its protein product is CASITSGGAGDTQYF.

This clonotype occurred once. The V call is TRBV28, the J call TRBJ1-1, with D unresolved. This CDR3 comprises 15 residues. Trimming took off 6 bases at V and 4 bases at J, with 18 bases between the two ends. The germline gives CDR1 MDHEN, CDR2 SYDVKM. The CDR3 DNA is TGTGCCAGCAGGACGACCATCAACAGAGTCACTGAAGCTTTCTTT. Protein: CASRTTINRVTEAFF.

This rearrangement joins TRBV6-2 or TRBV6-3 to TRBJ1-1; D may be TRBD1 (5 bases). CDR3 length: 12 residues. V dropped 0 bases and J dropped 12 bases, with 11 bases sitting between them. The germline CDR1 and CDR2 sequences are MNHEY and SVGEGT. The CDR3: CASSYSKGRPFF. CDR3 DNA: TGTGCCAGCAGTTACTCGAAGGGGAGACCTTTCTTT.

The sample holds one count of this clonotype. This chain uses TRBV7-7 with TRBJ2-2, with a possible D match to TRBD1 (7 bases). This CDR3 has 15 residues. The germline CDR1 and CDR2 sequences are SSHAT and FNYEAQ (reference sequence). This chain's CDR3 is CAGSLAQGGTGELFF. CDR3 coding DNA: TGTGCTGGCAGCTTAGCGCAGGGGGGAACCGGGGAGCTGTTTTTT.

This clonotype was counted only a few times. The genes are TRBV20-1 and TRBJ2-3; D may be TRBD2 (5 bases). This CDR3 comprises 14 residues. V was trimmed by 1 base and J by 0 bases, leaving 8 bases between them. Germline V gene data show CDR1 as DFQATT and CDR2 as SNEGSKA (reference sequence). The CDR3 here is CSARVGGSTDTQYF. For the CDR3, the DNA is TGCAGTGCTAGAGTGGGCGGGAGCACAGATACGCAGTATTTT.

V is TRBV6-2 or TRBV6-3 and J is TRBJ1-1; D is uncertain. V shed 1 base and J shed 4 bases, with 7 bases lying between them. The length of the CDR3 is 13 residues. CDR1 MNHEY and CDR2 SVGEGT come from the germline V gene. CDR3: CASSYFSATEAFF. The CDR3 DNA reads as TGTGCCAGCAGTTACTTTTCCGCCACTGAAGCTTTCTTT.

Many counts were recorded for this clonotype. This chain links TRBV19 with TRBJ1-1; perhaps TRBD1 as D (6 bases). The germline V gene encodes CDR1 LNHDA and CDR2 SQIVND (reference sequence). This CDR3 has 18 amino acids. V dropped 1 base and J dropped 4 bases, with 22 bases sitting between them. The CDR3 DNA reads TGTGCCAGTAGTATAGCGCGGGGGGCATTCGTCGAGCGCACTGAAGCTTTCTTT. Encoded protein: CASSIARGAFVERTEAFF.